These 14 T cell receptor beta chains originate from one sample sequenced in a study of chemoradiotherapy in HPV16-positive cancers. Some clones are missing from TCRdb's copy, which holds only in-frame ones; the method was immunoSEQ multiplex PCR. The sample includes roughly 2,000 clones, 85% to 90% of them seen just once. Here the sequenced sample was tumor tissue, taken from a patient who underwent chemoradiotherapy. These receptors were taken from a human donor with HPV-associated anogenital cancer.

CDR3: CASSFSGTANTEAFF. The CDR3 DNA follows: TGTGCCAGCAGCTTCTCCGGGACAGCGAACACTGAAGCTTTCTTT. The chain is built from TRBV11-3 and TRBJ1-1, with TRBD1 matching 7 bases. With 3 bases clipped from V and 1 base from J, the junction kept 5 bases outside the gene matches. The germline V gene has CDR1 SGHNT and CDR2 YENEEA. The CDR3 length is 15 residues. The entire variable domain, with the rest obtained from reference TRBV11-3 and TRBJ1-1, is as follows: EAGVVQSPRYKIIEKKQPVAFWCNPISGHNTLYWYLQNLGQGPELLIRYENEEAVDDSQLPKDRFSAERLKGVDSTLKIQPAELGDSAVYLCASSFSGTANTEAFFGQGTRLTVV.

As DNA, the CDR3 is TGTGCCAGCAGCCGAGGGGTTGTCCAGGGTGGACGAAACACCATATATTTT. Its translation: CASSRGVVQGGRNTIYF. The gene calls are TRBV14 and TRBJ1-3, with a tentative D call TRBD1 (5 bases). CDR1 and CDR2 (germline): SGHDN, FVKESK. Trimming left V 4 bases short and J 5 bases short, with 21 bases between. This CDR3 is 17 amino acids long.

The V gene is TRBV6-1, the J gene TRBJ2-2; D not resolved. CDR3 length: 12 amino acids. The ends were cut back, 10 bases at V and 3 bases at J, with 9 bases in the middle. CDR1 MNHNS and CDR2 SASEGT come from the germline V gene. CDR3 coding DNA: TGTGCCATCAGAAGTTACACCGGGGAGCTGTTTTTT. Translation: CAIRSYTGELFF.

The J gene is TRBJ2-5, the V gene TRBV11-2; D unresolved. Judging by the DNA end, TRBJ2-7 fits better; the J call may be wrong. The CDR3 sequence is 13 residues long. Germline V gene sequence: CDR1 SGHAT, CDR2 FQNNGV. CDR3 sequence reads: CASSLGMAYEQYF. DNA of the CDR3: TGTGCCAGCAGCTTAGGGATGGCTTACGAGCAGTACTTC.

This chain joins TRBV9 and TRBJ2-1; 7 positions match TRBD1. Germline V CDR1 and CDR2: SGDLS, YYNGEE. This CDR3 has 16 amino acids. V lost 3 bases, J lost 3 bases, and 9 bases stayed unmatched. The chain's CDR3 is CASSEYPGTDYNEQFF. CDR3 bases: TGTGCCAGCAGCGAATACCCCGGGACAGACTACAATGAGCAGTTCTTC.

The chain has TRBV19 and TRBJ1-2; TRBD1 aligns across 7 bases. With 6 bases clipped from V and 3 bases from J, the junction kept 7 bases outside the gene matches. CDR1 LNHDA and CDR2 SQIVND come from the germline V gene (reference sequence). There are 14 residues in the CDR3. The CDR3 coding sequence is TGTGCCAGTAGATCCCGGGACAGTTACTATGGCTACACCTTC. Translated, it gives CASRSRDSYYGYTF. Full variable domain (outside the CDR3, taken from reference TRBV19 and TRBJ1-2): DGGITQSPKYLFRKEGQNVTLSCEQNLNHDAMYWYRQDPGQGLRLIYYSQIVNDFQKGDIAEGYSVSREKKESFPLTVTSAQKNPTAFYLCASRSRDSYYGYTFGSGTRLTVV.

V gene TRBV6-1 combines with J gene TRBJ1-1, with 7 bases lining up with TRBD1. CDR3 length: 13 residues. Germline V gene sequence: CDR1 MNHNS, CDR2 SASEGT. Losses at the gene ends were 5 bases for V and 6 bases for J; bases not matched to a gene: 6. Here the CDR3 DNA reads TGTGCCAGCAGTCCACAGGGGCTGGCTGAAGCTTTCTTT. This gives the protein CASSPQGLAEAFF.

The chain couples TRBV27 to TRBJ1-4; D is uncertain. The V gene's germline CDR1 is MNHEY and CDR2 SMNVEV (reference sequence). With 5 bases removed from V and 8 bases from J, the gap between germline ends came to 15 bases. This CDR3 spans 14 amino acids. The CDR3 reads CASSEALYHEKLFF. DNA for the CDR3: TGTGCCAGCAGTGAGGCCCTCTACCACGAAAAACTGTTTTTT.

Here the CDR3 DNA reads TGTGCCAGCAGTCCCCAGACATCCAATGAGCAGTTCTTC. Translating gives CASSPQTSNEQFF. The J gene is TRBJ2-1, the V gene TRBV9; D not certain. Deletions cut 5 bases from V and 6 bases from J, with 12 bases between. The CDR3 totals 13 residues. The germline V gene has CDR1 SGDLS and CDR2 YYNGEE.

The V call is TRBV7-9, the J call TRBJ2-2, with D perhaps matching TRBD1 or TRBD2 (5 bases each). From germline, CDR1 is SEHNR and CDR2 FQNEAQ (reference sequence). This CDR3 has 15 residues. V shed 5 bases and J shed 0 bases, with 10 bases lying between them. The CDR3 sequence is CASSRGATNTGELFF. The CDR3 nucleotides are TGTGCCAGCAGCCGAGGGGCGACGAACACCGGGGAGCTGTTTTTT.

The chain recombines TRBV5-1 with TRBJ2-1; D is perhaps TRBD2 (5 bases). Trimming shortened V by 1 base and J by 9 bases, and 11 bases separated the two germline ends. Germline V CDR1 and CDR2: SGHRS, YFSETQ. The CDR3 runs to 13 residues. CDR3 region: CASSLRGEGEQFF. Written as DNA, the CDR3 is TGCGCCAGCAGCTTGCGCGGCGAGGGTGAGCAGTTCTTC.

This clone was counted a single time. CDR3 loop: CASSLAGGGAGANVLTF. The CDR3 bases are TGCGCCAGCAGCTTGGCCGGTGGGGGGGCTGGGGCCAACGTCCTGACTTTC. This chain connects TRBV5-1 to TRBJ2-6; 7 positions agree with TRBD2. The CDR3 covers 17 residues. V lost 0 bases, J lost 2 bases, and 5 bases stayed unmatched. CDR1 is SGHRS, CDR2 YFSETQ, per germline.

The V gene is TRBV2, the J gene TRBJ2-6, with D unclear. Trimming removed 3 bases at V and 2 bases at J, with 8 bases between. Germline CDR1 is SNHLY and CDR2 is FYNNEI. The CDR3 contains 15 residues. The CDR3 region has the DNA TGTGCCAGCAGTGATGCTCTCCCTGGGGCCAACGTCCTGACTTTC. This translates into CASSDALPGANVLTF.

In its sample, this clone was seen once. The chain joins TRBV9 to TRBJ2-1; D might be TRBD2 (5 bases). The germline CDR1 and CDR2 sequences are SGDLS and YYNGEE. Trimming removed 3 bases from V and 0 bases from J, with 7 bases in between. The CDR3 is made up of 14 amino acids. The CDR3 sequence is CASSAGGSYNEQFF. The CDR3 coding sequence is TGTGCCAGCAGCGCCGGAGGCTCCTACAATGAGCAGTTCTTC.